This TCR beta chain was profiled in a study of blood T cell repertoires in COVID-19. As for the study in general: Spain, Italy and the United States supplied samples that represented acute and convalescent COVID-19.

The CDR3 is 14 residues long. V was trimmed by 1 base and J by 7 bases, leaving 9 bases between them. Germline V lookup: CDR1 SGDLS, CDR2 YYNGEE. Clones were sequenced by immunoSEQ multiplex PCR, and TCRdb holds only the in-frame ones, with some missing. The sample consists of under 150,000 clones, approximately 80% of them appearing once. The rearrangement joins TRBV9 to TRBJ1-6, with a weak D call TRBD1 (6 bases). The receptor was derived from a human donor with acute or convalescent COVID-19. The donor label of this sample is uncertain. The source material was peripheral blood. The CDR3 spells CASSVQGINSPLHF. DNA of the CDR3: TGTGCCAGCAGCGTACAGGGGATAAATTCACCCCTCCACTTT.